This T cell receptor (beta chain) was recovered during a study of blood T cell repertoires in COVID-19 (dated by TCRdb to the early 2020s). Looking at the study overall: The collaborator samples originated in the United States, Italy and Spain and spanned the acute and convalescent phases of COVID-19. Samples came from the ongoing ImmuneRACE study (first 160 participants) plus 1,254 subjects from 6 global collaborators. The material from the prospective study consisted of cDNA or gDNA derived from T cells, B-cell-depleted T cells, or PBMCs. Subjects who had been exposed to COVID-19, were actively infected with it, or had recovered from it provided the deeply sampled blood TCRbeta repertoires that made up the dataset. Nearly every sample came with metadata listing a de-identified subject ID, COVID-19 status, age in years and sex. The repertoires were made available in a free public database intended to serve as a resource for research on the immune response to SARS-CoV-2. Where HLA class I and class II types were available, the types were taken from metadata supplied by the sample provider, not from assay-based typing.

This clone has only one observation. The antigen this receptor binds is unknown. Nothing much larger sits one base from this clone, and base qualities are not available. Enrolling through a virtual design, the prospective study's participants ranged in age from roughly 18 to 100 years and lived across around 25 United States geographic areas. To assign participants to cohorts, the prospective study relied on clinical history that participants themselves reported in a screening survey and a study questionnaire. Exposed participants had been in contact with someone with a PCR-confirmed or clinician-diagnosed COVID-19 case within 2 weeks of study entry. Each participant in the prospective study had whole blood, serum and a nasopharyngeal or oropharyngeal swab collected by mobile phlebotomists. Additional blood draws and questionnaires over an approximately two-month period could optionally be provided by prospective study participants. Before DNA extraction, blood samples from the prospective study were shipped at room temperature or frozen.

For CDR1 and CDR2, the germline V gene (reference sequence) lists SEHNR and FQNEAQ. V is cut by 1 base and J by 6 bases, and the space between the germline ends is 4 bases. There are 12 amino acids in the CDR3, from cysteine to phenylalanine inclusive. CDR3 DNA only is kept here, 36 bases in frame from base 1. General study outcomes and caveats: The amount of clinical and demographic metadata varied by source and participant and was provided uncurated.

TCRbeta CDR3 regions were amplified from genomic DNA using the immunoSEQ Assay, a bias-controlled multiplex PCR. On the authors' methods: The number of nucleated cells in each sample was estimated from the amplification of reference gene primers within the assay. To quantify the absolute abundance of each unique TCRbeta CDR3 rearrangement, sequence reads were collapsed and filtered. For each sample, productive Simpson clonality was calculated as the square root of Simpson's diversity index across productive rearrangements. In TCRdb, the immuneACCESS table is reduced to in-frame sequences with V and J assigned. These tables do not hold every clone; where another copy was compared, an unresolved V gene accounts for under half, and the others remain unexplained. That table supplies the V and J calls and clone size; D and trimming were determined from the DNA. This sample is represented by 240,000 or so clones; about 87% of them were singletons. Around 1% of the sample is held by the ten biggest clonotypes.

The specimen sequenced was PBMCs or T cells enriched from blood (not recorded which). The clonotype originates from a man between 45 and 60 years old who had been exposed to COVID-19. This chain is built from TRBV7-9 and TRBJ1-5; the D gene is unclear. The nucleotides read TGTGCCAGCAGCTTAGACGGTCAGCCCCAGCATTTT. Translated, it gives CASSLDGQPQHF.